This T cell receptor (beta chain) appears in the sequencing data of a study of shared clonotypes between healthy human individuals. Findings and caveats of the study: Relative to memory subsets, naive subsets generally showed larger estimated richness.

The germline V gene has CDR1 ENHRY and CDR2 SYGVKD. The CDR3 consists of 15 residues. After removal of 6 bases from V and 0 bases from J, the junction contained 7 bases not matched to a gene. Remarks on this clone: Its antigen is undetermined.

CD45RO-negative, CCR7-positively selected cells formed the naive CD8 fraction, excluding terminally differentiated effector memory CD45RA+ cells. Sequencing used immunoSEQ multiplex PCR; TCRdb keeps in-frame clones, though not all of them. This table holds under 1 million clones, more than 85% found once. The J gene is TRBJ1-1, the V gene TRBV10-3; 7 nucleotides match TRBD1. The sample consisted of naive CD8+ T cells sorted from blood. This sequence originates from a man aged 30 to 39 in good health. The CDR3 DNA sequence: TGTGCCATCAGGATCTCACAGGGGATGAACACTGAAGCTTTCTTT. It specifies CAIRISQGMNTEAFF.